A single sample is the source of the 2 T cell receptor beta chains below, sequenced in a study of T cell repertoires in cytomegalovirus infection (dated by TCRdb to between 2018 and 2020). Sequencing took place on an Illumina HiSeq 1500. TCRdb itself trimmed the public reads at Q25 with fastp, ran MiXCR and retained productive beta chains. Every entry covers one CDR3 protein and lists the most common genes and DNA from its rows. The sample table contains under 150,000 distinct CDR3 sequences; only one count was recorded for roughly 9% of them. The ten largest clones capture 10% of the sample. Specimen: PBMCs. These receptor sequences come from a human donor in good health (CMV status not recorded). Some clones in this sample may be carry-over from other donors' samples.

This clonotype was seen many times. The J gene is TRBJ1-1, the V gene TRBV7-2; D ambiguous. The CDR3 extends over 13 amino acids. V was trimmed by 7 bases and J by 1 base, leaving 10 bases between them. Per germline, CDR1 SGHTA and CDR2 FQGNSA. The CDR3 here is CASTLEWNTEAFF. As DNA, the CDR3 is TGTGCCAGCACCCTCGAGTGGAACACTGAAGCTTTCTTT. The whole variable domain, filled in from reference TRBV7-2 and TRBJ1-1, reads GAGVSQSPSNKVTEKGKDVELRCDPISGHTALYWYRQSLGQGLEFLIYFQGNSAPDKSGLPSDRFSAERTGGSVSTLTIQRTQQEDSAVYLCASTLEWNTEAFFGQGTRLTVV.

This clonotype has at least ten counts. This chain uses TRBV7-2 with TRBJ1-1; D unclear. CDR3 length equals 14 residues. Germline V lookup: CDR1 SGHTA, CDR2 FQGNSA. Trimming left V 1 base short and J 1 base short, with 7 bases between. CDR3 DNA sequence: TGTGCCAGCAGCTTAGTCCACAGGAACACTGAAGCTTTCTTT. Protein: CASSLVHRNTEAFF.